The entry below gives a single T cell receptor beta chain sequence along with its context. The data were obtained in a study of cytomegalovirus exposure and HLA in healthy donors. The CDR3 loop spans 14 amino acids. Germline CDR1 and CDR2: MNHEY and SMNVEV (reference sequence). V shed 4 bases and J shed 0 bases, with 6 bases lying between them. PCR amplification relied on 60 Vbeta primers (plus 13 Jbeta primers). Some clones are missing from TCRdb's copy, which holds only in-frame ones; the method was immunoSEQ multiplex PCR. Among about 190,000 clones listed, about 81% were seen once. Sequencing was performed on PBMCs. The origin of this receptor is a woman between 18 and 29 years old in good health and CMV-seronegative. This chain connects TRBV27 to TRBJ1-4; D not certain. DNA for the CDR3: TGTGCCAGCAGTTCCCTTGCAACTAATGAAAAACTGTTTTTT. Translating gives CASSSLATNEKLFF.